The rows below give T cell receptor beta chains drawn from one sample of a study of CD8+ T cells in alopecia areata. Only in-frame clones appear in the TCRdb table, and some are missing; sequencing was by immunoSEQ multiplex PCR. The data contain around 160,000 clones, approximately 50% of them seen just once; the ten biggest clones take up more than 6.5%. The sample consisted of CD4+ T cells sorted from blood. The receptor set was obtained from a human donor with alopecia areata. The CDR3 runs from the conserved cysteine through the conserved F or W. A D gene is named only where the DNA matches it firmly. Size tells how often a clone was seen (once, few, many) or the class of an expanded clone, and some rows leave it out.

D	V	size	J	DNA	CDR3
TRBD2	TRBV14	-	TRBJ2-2	TGTGCCAGCAGCCATACCGGGACTACCACCGGGGAGCTGTTTTTT	CASSHTGTTTGELFF
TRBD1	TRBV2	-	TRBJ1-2	TGTGCCAGCAGAGTACCTACAGGGGCCTATGGCTACACCTTC	CASRVPTGAYGYTF
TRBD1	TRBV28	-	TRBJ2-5	TGTGCCAGCAGTGAACCGGGACAGGGACCTTCCGGTGAGACCCAGTACTTC	CASSEPGQGPSGETQYF
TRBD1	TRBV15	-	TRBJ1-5	TGTGCCACCAGCAGAGGACAGGGCGCCGGGTTGCAGCATTTT	CATSRGQGAGLQHF
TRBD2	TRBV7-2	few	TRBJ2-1	TGTGCCAGCAGCCTAAGTGCGGGAGAGGTCTCCTACAATGAGCAGTTCTTC	CASSLSAGEVSYNEQFF
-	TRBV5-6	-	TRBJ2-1	TGTGCCAGCAGTTCGTACTCCTTCTCCTACAATGAGCAGTTCTTC	CASSSYSFSYNEQFF
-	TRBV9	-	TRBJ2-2	TGTGCCAGCAGCTCCCACAGCTCCTTCAACACCGGGGAGCTGTTTTTT	CASSSHSSFNTGELFF
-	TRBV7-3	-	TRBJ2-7	TGTGCCAGCAGCCTAAATGGGGCCCTCGGGACCTACGAGCAGTACTTC	CASSLNGALGTYEQYF
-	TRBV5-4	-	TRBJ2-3	TGTGCCAGCAGCTTTACCAAAAGCACAGATACGCAGTATTTT	CASSFTKSTDTQYF
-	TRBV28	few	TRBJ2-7	TGTGCCAGCAGTTCGGACGCGCAGTACTTC	CASSSDAQYF
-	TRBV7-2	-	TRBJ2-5	TGTGCCAGCAGCTTAGTCACAGGGAAGTACCAAGAGACCCAGTACTTC	CASSLVTGKYQETQYF
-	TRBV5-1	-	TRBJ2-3	TGCGCCAGCAGCTTGGCAGAGTCTGGTGATACGCAGTATTTT	CASSLAESGDTQYF
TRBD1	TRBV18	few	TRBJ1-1	TGTGCCAGCTCAACAGGGGAGAACACTGAAGCTTTCTTT	CASSTGENTEAFF
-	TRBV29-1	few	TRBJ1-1	TGCAGCGTTGCGAACACTGAAGCTTTCTTT	CSVANTEAFF
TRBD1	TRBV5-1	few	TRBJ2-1	TGCGCCAGCAGCCAAGGACAGGGTTCCTACAATGAGCAGTTCTTC	CASSQGQGSYNEQFF
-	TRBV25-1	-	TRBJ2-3	TGTGCCAGCAGTGTGGACTACACAGATACGCAGTATTTT	CASSVDYTDTQYF
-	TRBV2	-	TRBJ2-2	TGTGCCAGCAGTGAAGCCGGCAGAAACACCGGGGAGCTGTTTTTT	CASSEAGRNTGELFF
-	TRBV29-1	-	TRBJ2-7	TGCAGCGTTGTGGGGCCAGCCTACGAGCAGTACTTC	CSVVGPAYEQYF
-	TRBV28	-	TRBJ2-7	TGTGCCAGCAGTTTGTCCAGTCGGGCATCCTACGAGCAGTACTTC	CASSLSSRASYEQYF
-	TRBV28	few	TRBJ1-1	TGTGCCAGCACCTCGCCGGCGGACACTGAAGCTTTCTTT	CASTSPADTEAFF
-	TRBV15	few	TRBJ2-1	TGTGCCACCAGCAGACCGTGGCATGAGCAGTTCTTC	CATSRPWHEQFF
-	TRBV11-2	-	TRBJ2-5	TGTGCCAGCAGCTTAGGATTAGGGTTTCGGGAGACCCAGTACTTC	CASSLGLGFRETQYF
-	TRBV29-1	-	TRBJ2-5	TGCAGCGTGGGAGGAGGGGCGTTACTGATTCAAGAGACCCAGTACTTC	CSVGGGALLIQETQYF
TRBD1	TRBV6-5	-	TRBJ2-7	TGTGCCAGCAGTTCACATGGGACAGGGGGTACCTACGAGCAGTACTTC	CASSSHGTGGTYEQYF
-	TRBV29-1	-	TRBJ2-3	TGCAGCGCGGACTTAGGGGGATCGGCAGATACGCAGTATTTT	CSADLGGSADTQYF
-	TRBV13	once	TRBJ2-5	TGTGCCAGCGCATTGGGAGAACTTCAAGAGACCCAGTACTTC	CASALGELQETQYF
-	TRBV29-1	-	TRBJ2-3	TGCAGCTTCTGCCGGGAGCCCAGCACAGATACGCAGTATTTT	CSFCREPSTDTQYF
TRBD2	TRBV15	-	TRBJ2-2	TGTGCCACCAGCCCCCCAGCGGGAGTGACCGGGGAGCTGTTTTTT	CATSPPAGVTGELFF
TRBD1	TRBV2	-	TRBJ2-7	TGTGCCAGCAGTGAAGGGGGACAGGGCCCCTACGAGCAGTACTTC	CASSEGGQGPYEQYF
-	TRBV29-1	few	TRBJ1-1	TGCAGCGTGCGGGATCTGAACACTGAAGCTTTCTTT	CSVRDLNTEAFF
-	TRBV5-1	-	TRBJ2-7	TGCGCCAGCAGCCGTCTAGGGGCTCAATACGAGCAGTACTTC	CASSRLGAQYEQYF
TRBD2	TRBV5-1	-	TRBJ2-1	TGCGCCAGCTCTAGCGGGGGGAACAATGAGCAGTTCTTC	CASSSGGNNEQFF
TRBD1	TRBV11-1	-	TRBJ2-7	TGTGCCAGCAGCTTAACCGACAGGGGTGAATACGAGCAGTACTTC	CASSLTDRGEYEQYF
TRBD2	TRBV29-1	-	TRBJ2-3	TGCAGCGTCCTACTAGCGGGAGGGCCAGATACGCAGTATTTT	CSVLLAGGPDTQYF
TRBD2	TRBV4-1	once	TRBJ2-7	TGCGCCAGCAGCCAAGATCTGCGGACTAGCGGGAGGGGTGGAGCCTACGAGCAGTACTTC	CASSQDLRTSGRGGAYEQYF
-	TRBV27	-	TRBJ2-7	TGTGCCAGCCGCACTAGTTCCGAGTACTTC	CASRTSSEYF
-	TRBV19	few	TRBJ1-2	TGTGCCAGTGGGTATGCCCCAGCCGTATATGGCTACACCTTC	CASGYAPAVYGYTF
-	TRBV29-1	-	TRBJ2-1	TGCAGCGTTATCCTACCGTCCAGCGGGCAGTTCTTC	CSVILPSSGQFF
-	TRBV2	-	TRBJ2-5	TGTGCCAGCTCGCAAGAGACCCAGTACTTC	CASSQETQYF
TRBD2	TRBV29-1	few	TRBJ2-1	TGCAGCGTTGGGCTCCATAGCGGGATTGATGCGTTCTTC	CSVGLHSGIDAFF
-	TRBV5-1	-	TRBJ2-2	TGCGCCAGCAGCCTGGACGGGAACACCGGGGAGCTGTTTTTT	CASSLDGNTGELFF
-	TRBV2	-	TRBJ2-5	TGTGCCAGCATGAGCTTGGGGGAGACCCAGTACTTC	CASMSLGETQYF
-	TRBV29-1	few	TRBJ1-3	TGCAGCGCCTCCGGACGGATCTCTGGAAACACCATATATTTT	CSASGRISGNTIYF